Listed below are T cell receptor beta chains from one sample, sequenced in a study of T-cell reconstitution after alpha-beta-depleted transplantation in children. TCRdb re-called the PCR reads through MiXCR, storing one row per CDR3 protein. This sample has under 450,000 distinct CDR3 sequences, with 15% to 20% found just once. This specimen consisted of PBMCs, mostly from graft donor cells, obtained 360 days after TCRalphabeta/CD19-depleted stem cell transplant. Receptor source: a boy in the first two years of life who had a stem cell transplant for Wiskott-Aldrich syndrome, so the T cells may come from the graft donor. Both conserved end residues are part of each CDR3. The D gene is left open where the match is weak. Part of the rows lack a size; the others show once, few, many or a class for expanded clones.

j_call,clone_size,v_call,d_call,cdr3_aa,cdr3_nt
TRBJ2-7,many,TRBV11-2,NA,CASTPDWGAGYEQYF,TGTGCCAGCACCCCGGATTGGGGGGCCGGGTACGAGCAGTACTTC
TRBJ2-7,NA,TRBV29-1,TRBD2,CSVSGGAYEQYF,TGCAGCGTTAGCGGGGGAGCCTACGAGCAGTACTTC
TRBJ2-5,few,TRBV7-9,NA,CASTLLGTRGTQYF,TGTGCCAGCACCTTACTGGGGACAAGGGGGACCCAGTACTTC
TRBJ2-7,few,TRBV11-1,TRBD1,CAISADRGDTFRLLSEQYF,TGTGCCATCTCCGCTGACAGGGGCGACACCTTTCGGCTTTTATCCGAGCAGTACTTC
TRBJ2-1,few,TRBV11-3,NA,CASSLGTRTNEQFF,TGTGCCAGCAGCTTAGGTACTAGGACGAATGAGCAGTTCTTC
TRBJ2-6,few,TRBV7-2,NA,CASRTPTRAGANVLTF,TGTGCCAGCAGGACTCCGACCAGGGCTGGGGCCAACGTCCTGACTTTC
TRBJ1-2,NA,TRBV6-2/TRBV6-3,NA,CASSLAGRTQGYTF,TGTGCCAGCAGCTTAGCGGGACGGACACAGGGCTACACCTTC
TRBJ2-7,NA,TRBV5-1,TRBD2,CASRPSPAGVGYEQYF,TGCGCCAGCAGGCCCTCCCCAGCGGGAGTAGGCTACGAGCAGTACTTC
TRBJ1-1,NA,TRBV29-1,TRBD1,CSVEDQGDRVTAFF,TGCAGCGTTGAAGATCAAGGAGACAGGGTGACAGCTTTCTTT
TRBJ2-4,few,TRBV27,NA,CASRDLLAKNIQYF,TGTGCCAGCAGGGACTTACTAGCCAAAAACATTCAGTACTTC
TRBJ2-2,NA,TRBV12-3/TRBV12-4,NA,CASSFQVQQKNAGELFF,TGTGCCAGCAGTTTTCAGGTCCAACAGAAAAACGCCGGGGAGCTGTTTTTT
TRBJ2-5,few,TRBV10-3,TRBD1,CAISVPGQGARETQYF,TGTGCCATCAGTGTACCGGGACAGGGGGCGAGGGAGACCCAGTACTTC
TRBJ2-3,few,TRBV2,TRBD1,CASTPRQGSTDTQYF,TGTGCCAGCACCCCTCGACAGGGAAGCACAGATACGCAGTATTTT
TRBJ2-7,few,TRBV12-3/TRBV12-4,TRBD1,CATAGQVTYEQYF,TGTGCCACCGCGGGACAGGTCACCTACGAGCAGTACTTC
TRBJ2-7,few,TRBV5-1,NA,CASSLILSSYEQYF,TGCGCCAGCAGCTTGATCCTGAGCTCCTACGAGCAGTACTTC
TRBJ2-4,few,TRBV10-3,NA,CATLNLAKNIQYF,TGTGCCACCCTAAACCTAGCCAAAAACATTCAGTACTTC
TRBJ2-3,NA,TRBV3-1,NA,CASRPPFGTQYF,TGTGCCAGCAGACCTCCCTTCGGTACGCAGTATTTT
TRBJ2-7,many,TRBV29-1,TRBD1,CSVEDGTGPSYEQYF,TGCAGCGTTGAAGACGGGACAGGGCCTTCCTACGAGCAGTACTTC
TRBJ2-7,many,TRBV12-3/TRBV12-4,NA,CASSFGSYEQYF,TGTGCCAGCAGTTTTGGCTCCTACGAGCAGTACTTC
TRBJ2-7,few,TRBV10-3,TRBD1,CAISDHRDRGYEQYF,TGTGCCATCAGTGACCACCGGGACAGGGGCTACGAGCAGTACTTC